The sequence of this TCR beta chain was determined in a study of patients and donors after allogeneic stem cell transplantation. TCRdb reanalysed the RT-PCR reads using MiXCR and keeps one entry per CDR3 protein. The sample gives about a million distinct CDR3 sequences, approximately 19% of which show up once; 5% to 6.5% is in the top ten. V lost 4 bases, J lost 2 bases, and 10 bases lay in between. From germline, CDR1 is SGHRS and CDR2 YFSETQ. The CDR3 covers 15 residues. J is TRBJ2-6 and V is TRBV5-1, with D unclear. The TCR originated in a human donor who was either an allogeneic HSCT recipient or a stem cell or donor lymphocyte infusion donor (not recorded which). It is not recorded whose cells these are; they may come from a transplant donor. The sequenced sample was blood, either unsorted or a sorted T cell fraction (not recorded which). This CDR3 is CASSQQRAGANVLTF. The CDR3 DNA sequence: TGCGCCAGCAGCCAACAGAGAGCTGGGGCCAACGTCCTGACTTTC.